This T cell receptor beta chain was sequenced during a study of shared clonotypes between healthy human individuals. This clone was seen a handful of times. No antigen is known for it. Findings and limits, study-wide: It was only blood that was sampled, and tissue repertoires likely differ. Generation probabilities were higher for clonotypes shared across all four sorted-subset donors than for unshared ones.

Only in-frame clones appear in the TCRdb table, and some are missing; sequencing was by immunoSEQ multiplex PCR. Of 2.5 million or so clones in the sample, 90% to 95% were seen once. The CDR3 runs 14 residues. Trimming removed 5 bases from V and 2 bases from J, with 12 bases in between. Germline V CDR1 and CDR2: SGHAT, FQNNGV. Source material: naive CD4+ T cells sorted from blood. Subset specified: CD45RA+ positively selected. This sequence was found in a man aged 18-30 years in good health. The chain employs TRBV11-2 and TRBJ1-2; D is perhaps TRBD1 (5 bases). The CDR3 loop is CASSPAGGNYGYTF. CDR3 DNA: TGTGCCAGCAGCCCCGCCGGGGGGAACTATGGCTACACCTTC.